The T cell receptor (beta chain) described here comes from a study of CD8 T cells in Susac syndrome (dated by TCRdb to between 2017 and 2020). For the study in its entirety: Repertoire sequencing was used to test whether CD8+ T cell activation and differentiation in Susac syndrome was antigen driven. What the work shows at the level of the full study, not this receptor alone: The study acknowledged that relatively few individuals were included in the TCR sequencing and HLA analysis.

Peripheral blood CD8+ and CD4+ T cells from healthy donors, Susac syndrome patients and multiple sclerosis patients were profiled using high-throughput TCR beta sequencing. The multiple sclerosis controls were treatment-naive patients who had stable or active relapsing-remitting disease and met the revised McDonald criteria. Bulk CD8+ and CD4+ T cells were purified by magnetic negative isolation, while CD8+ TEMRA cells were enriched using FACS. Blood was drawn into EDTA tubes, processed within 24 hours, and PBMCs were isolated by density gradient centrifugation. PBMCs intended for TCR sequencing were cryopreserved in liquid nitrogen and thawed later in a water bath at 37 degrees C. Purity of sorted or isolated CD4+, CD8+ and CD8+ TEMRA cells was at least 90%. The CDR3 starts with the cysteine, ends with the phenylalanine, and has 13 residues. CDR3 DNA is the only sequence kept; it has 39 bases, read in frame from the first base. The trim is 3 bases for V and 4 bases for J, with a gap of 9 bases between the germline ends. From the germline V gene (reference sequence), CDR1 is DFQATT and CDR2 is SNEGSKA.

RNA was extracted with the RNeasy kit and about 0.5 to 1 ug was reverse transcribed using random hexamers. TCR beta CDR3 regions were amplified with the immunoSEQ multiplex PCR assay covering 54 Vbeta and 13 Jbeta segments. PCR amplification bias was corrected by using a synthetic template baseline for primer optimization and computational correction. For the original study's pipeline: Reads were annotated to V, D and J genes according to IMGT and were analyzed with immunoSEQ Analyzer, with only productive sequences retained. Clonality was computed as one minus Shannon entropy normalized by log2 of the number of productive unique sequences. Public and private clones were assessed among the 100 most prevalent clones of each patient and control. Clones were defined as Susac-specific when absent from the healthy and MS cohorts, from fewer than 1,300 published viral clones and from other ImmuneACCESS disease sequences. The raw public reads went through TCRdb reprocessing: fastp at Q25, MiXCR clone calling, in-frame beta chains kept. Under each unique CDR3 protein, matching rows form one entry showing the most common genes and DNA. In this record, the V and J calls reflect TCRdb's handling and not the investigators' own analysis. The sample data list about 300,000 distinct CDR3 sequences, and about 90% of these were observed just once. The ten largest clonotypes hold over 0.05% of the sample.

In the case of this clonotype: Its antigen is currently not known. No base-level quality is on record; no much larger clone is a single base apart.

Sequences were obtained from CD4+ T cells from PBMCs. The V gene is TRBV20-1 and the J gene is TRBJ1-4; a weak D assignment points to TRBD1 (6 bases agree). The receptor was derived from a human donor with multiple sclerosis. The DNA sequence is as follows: TGCAGTGCTAGTGGGGGCAGTAATGAAAAACTGTTTTTT. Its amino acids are CSASGGSNEKLFF.